This T cell receptor beta chain derives from a study of T-cell reconstitution after alpha-beta-depleted transplantation in children. On this clonotype: Its antigen is unidentified.

Study results and limitations: Diversity and T-cell counts at one year after transplant derived mostly from new T cells.

The CDR3 totals 13 residues. Trimming stripped 5 bases from V and 4 bases from J, with 11 bases between. Germline V gene lookup returns CDR1 SEHNR and CDR2 FQNEAQ (reference sequence). It was with unique molecular identifiers that the TCRbeta library was prepared. TCRdb processed the PCR reads anew with MiXCR; each CDR3 protein has one entry. The table has more than 200,000 distinct CDR3 sequences, 20% to 30% seen once; the top ten hold around 4.8%. The genes are TRBV7-9 and TRBJ1-1; D unclear. The TCR originated in a female patient between 2 and 15 years old who had a stem cell transplant for congenital amegakaryocytic thrombocytopenia, so the T cells may come from the graft donor. The sequencing used PBMCs, mostly from graft donor cells, collected 360 days after TCRalphabeta/CD19-depleted stem cell transplant. CDR3 DNA: TGTGCCAGCAGCCCCTGGTCGGCCACTGAAGCTTTCTTT. Translating gives CASSPWSATEAFF.